The text below deals with one TCR beta chain. What it binds is unknown. These data are taken from a study of regulatory T cells in long-lasting Graves disease. Building of the TCR beta libraries involved iRepertoire HTBI primers and Arm-PCR of CDR3 regions. TCRdb re-called the multiplex PCR reads with MiXCR, one entry per CDR3 protein. The repertoire holds 650,000 to 700,000 distinct CDR3 sequences, with approximately 31% as singletons. Described time point: persistent/refractory GD, antithyroid drugs over 5 years with positive TRAb. Isolated PBMC RNA provided the starting material for the TCR library. J lost 5 bases, V lost 4 bases, and 11 bases had no gene match. The CDR3 sequence is 15 residues long. Germline CDR1 and CDR2: SQVTM and ANQGSEA. Study-wide points: Persistent disease favored TRBV28, TRBJ1-2 and TRBJ2-5.

This TCR was sampled from a female donor with Graves disease. Sequencing was performed on peripheral blood mononuclear cells (PBMCs), taken when the disease was refractory, from a patient treated with antithyroid drugs. The rearrangement joins TRBV29-1 to TRBJ2-5, with TRBD2 identical over 9 bases. The CDR3: CSVGSGGRASETQYF. Here the CDR3 DNA reads TGCAGCGTTGGGTCTGGCGGGAGGGCTAGTGAGACCCAGTACTTC.